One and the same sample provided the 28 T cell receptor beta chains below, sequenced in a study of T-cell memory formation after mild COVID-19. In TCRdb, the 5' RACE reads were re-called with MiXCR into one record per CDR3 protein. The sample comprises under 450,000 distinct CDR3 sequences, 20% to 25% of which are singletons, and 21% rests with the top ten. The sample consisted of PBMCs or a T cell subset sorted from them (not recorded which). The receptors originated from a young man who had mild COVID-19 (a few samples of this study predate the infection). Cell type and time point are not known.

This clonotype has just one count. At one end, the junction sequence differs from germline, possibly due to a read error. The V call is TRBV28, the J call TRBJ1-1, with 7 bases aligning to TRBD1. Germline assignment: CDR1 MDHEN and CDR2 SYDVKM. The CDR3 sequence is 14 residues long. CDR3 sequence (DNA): TGTGCCAGCACCCCAGGACAGGCGAACACTGAATCTTTCTTT. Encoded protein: CASTPGQANTESFF.

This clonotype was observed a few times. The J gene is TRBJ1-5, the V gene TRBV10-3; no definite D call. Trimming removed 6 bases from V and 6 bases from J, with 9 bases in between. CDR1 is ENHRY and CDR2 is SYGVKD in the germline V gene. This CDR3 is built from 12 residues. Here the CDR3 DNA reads TGTGCCATCAGGGGAGAAGGTCAGCCCCAGCATTTT. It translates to CAIRGEGQPQHF.

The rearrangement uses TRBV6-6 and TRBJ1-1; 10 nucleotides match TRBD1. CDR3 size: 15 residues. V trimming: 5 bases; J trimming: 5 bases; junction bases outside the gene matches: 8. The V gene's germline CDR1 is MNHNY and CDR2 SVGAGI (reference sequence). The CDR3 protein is CASSKTTGGRTEAFF. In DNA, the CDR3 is TGTGCCAGCAGTAAGACGACAGGGGGCCGTACTGAAGCTTTCTTT.

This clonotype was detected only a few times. CDR3: CASSFQGGPYNEQFF. The CDR3 coding sequence is TGCGCCAGCAGCTTCCAGGGGGGCCCCTACAATGAGCAGTTCTTC. V gene TRBV5-1 combines with J gene TRBJ2-1, with D maybe TRBD1 (7 bases). The V gene lost 2 bases and the J gene lost 2 bases, with 11 bases spanning the gap. This CDR3 is built from 15 residues. Germline loops: CDR1 SGHRS, CDR2 YFSETQ.

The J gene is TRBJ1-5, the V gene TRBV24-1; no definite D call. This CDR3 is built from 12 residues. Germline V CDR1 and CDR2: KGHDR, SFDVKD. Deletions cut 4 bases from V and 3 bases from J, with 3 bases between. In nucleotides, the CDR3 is TGTGCCACCAGTGACACCAATCAGCCCCAGCATTTT. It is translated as CATSDTNQPQHF.

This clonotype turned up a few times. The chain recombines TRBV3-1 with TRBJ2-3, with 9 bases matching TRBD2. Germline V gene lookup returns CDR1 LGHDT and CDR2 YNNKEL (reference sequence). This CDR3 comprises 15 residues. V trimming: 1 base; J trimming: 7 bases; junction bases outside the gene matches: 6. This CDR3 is CASSQAASGVYTQYF. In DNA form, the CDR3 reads TGTGCCAGCAGCCAAGCGGCTAGCGGGGTTTATACGCAGTATTTT.

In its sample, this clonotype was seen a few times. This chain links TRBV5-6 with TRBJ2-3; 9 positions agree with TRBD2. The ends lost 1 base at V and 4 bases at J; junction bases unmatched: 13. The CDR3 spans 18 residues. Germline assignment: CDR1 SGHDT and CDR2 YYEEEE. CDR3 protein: CASSLLAGGRFSPDTQYF. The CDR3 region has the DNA TGTGCCAGCAGCTTGTTGGCGGGGGGGCGCTTCAGCCCAGATACGCAGTATTTT.

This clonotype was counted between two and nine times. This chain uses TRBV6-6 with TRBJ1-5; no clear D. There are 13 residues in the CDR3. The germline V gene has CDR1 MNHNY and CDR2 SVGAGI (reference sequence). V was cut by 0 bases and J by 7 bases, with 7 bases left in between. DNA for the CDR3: TGTGCCAGCAGTTACTCGGGGTTGCAGCCCCAGCATTTT. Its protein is CASSYSGLQPQHF.

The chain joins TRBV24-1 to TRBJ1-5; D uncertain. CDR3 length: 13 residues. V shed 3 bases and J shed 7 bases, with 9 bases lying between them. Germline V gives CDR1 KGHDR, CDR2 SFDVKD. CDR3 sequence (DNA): TGTGCCACCAGTGATGCCACGAGGCAGCCCCAGCATTTT. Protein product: CATSDATRQPQHF.

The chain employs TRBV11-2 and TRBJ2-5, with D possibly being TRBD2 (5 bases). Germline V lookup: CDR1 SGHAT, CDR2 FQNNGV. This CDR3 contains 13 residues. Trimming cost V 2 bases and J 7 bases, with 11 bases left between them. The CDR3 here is CASSLRAEGTQYF. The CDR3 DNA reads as TGTGCCAGCAGCTTAAGGGCCGAGGGGACCCAGTACTTC.

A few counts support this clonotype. CDR3 DNA sequence: TGTGCCAGCACCGGGGGGGGCGGCTACACCTTC. It specifies CASTGGGGYTF. The chain couples TRBV6-6 to TRBJ1-2, with D possibly being TRBD1 (6 bases). The length of the CDR3 is 11 residues. Deletions cut 7 bases from V and 8 bases from J, with 11 bases between. CDR1 is MNHNY and CDR2 is SVGAGI in the germline V gene (reference sequence).

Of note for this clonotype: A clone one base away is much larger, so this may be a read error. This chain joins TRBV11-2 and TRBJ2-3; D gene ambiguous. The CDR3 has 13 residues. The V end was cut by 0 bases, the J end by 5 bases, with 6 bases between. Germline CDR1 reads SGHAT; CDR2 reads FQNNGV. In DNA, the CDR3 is TGTGCCAGCAGCTTAGATCGGCGAGATACGCAGTATTTT. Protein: CASSLDRRDTQYF.

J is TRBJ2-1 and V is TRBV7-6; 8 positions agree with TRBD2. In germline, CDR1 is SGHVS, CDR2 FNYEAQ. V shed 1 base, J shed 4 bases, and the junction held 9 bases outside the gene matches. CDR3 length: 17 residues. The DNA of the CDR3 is TGTGCCAGCAGCTTAGGGTCCTCTAGCGGGTGGTACAATGAGCAGTTCTTC. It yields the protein CASSLGSSSGWYNEQFF.

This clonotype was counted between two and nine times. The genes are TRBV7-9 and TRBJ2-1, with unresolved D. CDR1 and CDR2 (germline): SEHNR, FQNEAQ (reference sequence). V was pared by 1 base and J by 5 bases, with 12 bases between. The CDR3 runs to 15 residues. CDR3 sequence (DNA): TGTGCCAGCAGCTTAGAAGGTGCTGGGAACAATGAGCAGTTCTTC. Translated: CASSLEGAGNNEQFF.

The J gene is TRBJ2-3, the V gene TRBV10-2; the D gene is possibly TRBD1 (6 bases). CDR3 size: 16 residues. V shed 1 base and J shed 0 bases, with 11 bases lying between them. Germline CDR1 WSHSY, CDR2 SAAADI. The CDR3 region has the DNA TGCGCCAGCAGTGAGTGGGGGCCCACTAGCACAGATACGCAGTATTTT. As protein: CASSEWGPTSTDTQYF.

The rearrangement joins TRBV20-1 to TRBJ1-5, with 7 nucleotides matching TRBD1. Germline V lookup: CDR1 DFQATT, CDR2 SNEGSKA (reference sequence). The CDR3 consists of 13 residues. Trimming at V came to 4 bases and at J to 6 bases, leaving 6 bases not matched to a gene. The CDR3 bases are TGCAGTGCTACAGGGGGTGGGAGTCAGCCCCAGCATTTT. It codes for CSATGGGSQPQHF.

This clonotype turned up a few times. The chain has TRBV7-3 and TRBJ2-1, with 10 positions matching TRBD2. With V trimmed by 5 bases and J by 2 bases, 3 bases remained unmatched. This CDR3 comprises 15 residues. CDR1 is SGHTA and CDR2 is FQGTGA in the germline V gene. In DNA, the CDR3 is TGTGCCAGCAGCAGAAGCGGGGGGGCCTACAATGAGCAGTTCTTC. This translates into CASSRSGGAYNEQFF.

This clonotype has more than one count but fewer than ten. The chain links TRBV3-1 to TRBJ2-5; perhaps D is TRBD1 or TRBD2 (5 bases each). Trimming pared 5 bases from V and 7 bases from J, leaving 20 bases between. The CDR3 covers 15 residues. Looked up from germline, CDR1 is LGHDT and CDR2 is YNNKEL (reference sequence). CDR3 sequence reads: CASSNRGATPGTQYF. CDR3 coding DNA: TGTGCCAGCAGCAATAGAGGGGCTACCCCAGGGACCCAGTACTTC.

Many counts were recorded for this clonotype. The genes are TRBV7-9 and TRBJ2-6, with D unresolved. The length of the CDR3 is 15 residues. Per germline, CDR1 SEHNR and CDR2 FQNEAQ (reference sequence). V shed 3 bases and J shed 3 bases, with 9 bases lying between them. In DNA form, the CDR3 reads TGTGCCAGCAGCTTGGTAGGGTTTGGGGCCAACGTCCTGACTTTC. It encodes CASSLVGFGANVLTF.

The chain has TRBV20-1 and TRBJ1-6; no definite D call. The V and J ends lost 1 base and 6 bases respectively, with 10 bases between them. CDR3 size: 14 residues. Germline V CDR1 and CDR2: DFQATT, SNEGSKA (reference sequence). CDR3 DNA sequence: TGCAGTGCTAGAGTGGCAGTCAGTAATTCACCCCTCCACTTT. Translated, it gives CSARVAVSNSPLHF.

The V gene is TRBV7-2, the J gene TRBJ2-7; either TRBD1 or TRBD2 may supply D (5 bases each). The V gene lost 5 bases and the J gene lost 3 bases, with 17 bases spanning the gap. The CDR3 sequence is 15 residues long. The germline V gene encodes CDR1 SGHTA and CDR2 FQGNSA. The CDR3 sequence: CASSPVRGGSYEQYF. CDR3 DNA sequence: TGTGCCAGCAGCCCAGTTCGTGGGGGTAGCTACGAGCAGTACTTC.

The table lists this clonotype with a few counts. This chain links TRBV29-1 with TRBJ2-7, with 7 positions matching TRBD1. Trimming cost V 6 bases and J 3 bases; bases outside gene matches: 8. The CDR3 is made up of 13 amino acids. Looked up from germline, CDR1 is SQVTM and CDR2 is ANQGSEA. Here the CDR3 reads CSVRTGTDYEQYF. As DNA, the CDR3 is TGCAGCGTAAGAACCGGGACAGACTACGAGCAGTACTTC.

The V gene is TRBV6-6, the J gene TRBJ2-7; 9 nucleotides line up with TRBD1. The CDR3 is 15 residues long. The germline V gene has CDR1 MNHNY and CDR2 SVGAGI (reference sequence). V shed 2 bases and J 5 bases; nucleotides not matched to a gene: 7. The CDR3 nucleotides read TGTGCCAGCAGTTACACGACAGGGGGATGGGACGAGCAGTACTTC. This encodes CASSYTTGGWDEQYF.

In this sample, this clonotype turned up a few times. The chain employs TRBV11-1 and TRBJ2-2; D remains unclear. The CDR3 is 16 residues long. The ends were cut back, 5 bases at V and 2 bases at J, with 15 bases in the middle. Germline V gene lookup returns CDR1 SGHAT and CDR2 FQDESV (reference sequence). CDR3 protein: CASSKDGNANTGELFF. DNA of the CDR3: TGTGCCAGCAGCAAAGACGGAAACGCTAACACCGGGGAGCTGTTTTTT.

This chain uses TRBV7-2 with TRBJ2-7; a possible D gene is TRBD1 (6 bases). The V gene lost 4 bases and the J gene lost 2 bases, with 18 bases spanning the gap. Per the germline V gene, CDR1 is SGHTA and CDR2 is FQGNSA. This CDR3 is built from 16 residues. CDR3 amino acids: CASSSHRELITYEQYV. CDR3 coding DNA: TGTGCCAGCAGCTCCCACAGGGAGCTAATAACCTACGAGCAGTACGTC.

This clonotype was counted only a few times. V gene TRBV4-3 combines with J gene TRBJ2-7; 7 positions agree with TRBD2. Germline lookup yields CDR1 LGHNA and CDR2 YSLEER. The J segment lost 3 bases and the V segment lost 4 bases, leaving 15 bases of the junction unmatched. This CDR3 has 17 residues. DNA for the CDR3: TGCGCCAGCAGCCCCCTGCCTCGGCTAGCGGAAAGCTACGAGCAGTACTTC. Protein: CASSPLPRLAESYEQYF.

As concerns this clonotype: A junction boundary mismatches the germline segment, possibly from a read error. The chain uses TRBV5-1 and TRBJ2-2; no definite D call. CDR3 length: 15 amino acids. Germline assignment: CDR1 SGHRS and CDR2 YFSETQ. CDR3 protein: CASSLDFINTWELFF. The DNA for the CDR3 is TGCGCCAGCAGCTTGGATTTTATCAACACCTGGGAGCTGTTTTTT. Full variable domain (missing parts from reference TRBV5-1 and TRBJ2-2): KAGVTQTPRYLIKTRGQQVTLSCSPISGHRSVSWYQQTPGQGLQFLFEYFSETQRNKGNFPGRFSGRQFSNSRSEMNVSTLELGDSALYLCASSLDFINTWELFFGEGSRLTVL.

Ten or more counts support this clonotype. The CDR3 spells CASSPDRGGSPLHF. Here the CDR3 DNA reads TGCGCCAGCAGCCCGGACCGGGGAGGTTCACCCCTCCACTTT. This chain connects TRBV5-1 to TRBJ1-6, with unresolved D. This CDR3 contains 14 residues. The ends were cut back, 4 bases at V and 9 bases at J, with 14 bases in the middle. The germline CDR1 and CDR2 sequences are SGHRS and YFSETQ.